The 25 T cell receptor beta chains below were found in one sample sequenced in a study of blood T cell repertoires in COVID-19. Sequenced by immunoSEQ multiplex PCR; TCRdb stores in-frame clones only, minus some. The sample shows 350,000 or so clones, more than 70% of them seen only once. Sequences were obtained from PBMCs or T cells enriched from blood (not recorded which). The receptor source for this set is a woman aged 30 to 39 who had been exposed to COVID-19.

The rearrangement joins TRBV24-1 to TRBJ2-1; tentatively, D is TRBD2 (5 bases). The germline V gene encodes CDR1 KGHDR and CDR2 SFDVKD. The CDR3 runs to 16 residues. V lost 4 bases and J lost 4, with 16 bases in between. CDR3 nucleotide sequence: TGTGCCACCAGTGAAGGTCCGGGCGGGCCTTACAATGAGCAGTTCTTC. This gives the protein CATSEGPGGPYNEQFF.

The rearrangement links TRBV20-1 to TRBJ1-2; the D is unclear. The CDR3 extends over 11 amino acids. V lost 3 bases and J 6 bases, leaving 8 bases between the germline ends. Germline CDR1 reads DFQATT; CDR2 reads SNEGSKA (reference sequence). CDR3 in amino acids: CSASRRHGYTF. CDR3 sequence (DNA): TGCAGTGCTAGCCGCAGGCATGGCTACACCTTC.

This clone was observed a few times. The chain couples TRBV27 to TRBJ1-6; D unresolved. This CDR3 is 14 amino acids long. In germline, CDR1 is MNHEY, CDR2 SMNVEV (reference sequence). With 3 bases removed from V and 10 bases from J, the gap between germline ends came to 13 bases. The CDR3 sequence: CASSFVQTGSPLHF. The CDR3 coding sequence is TGTGCCAGCAGTTTTGTACAAACGGGATCACCCCTCCACTTT.

The chain uses TRBV6-5 and TRBJ1-5, with TRBD1 as a possible D gene (6 bases). The CDR3 has 15 residues. In germline, CDR1 is MNHEY, CDR2 SVGAGI. The ends were cut back, 6 bases at V and 0 bases at J, with 12 bases in the middle. The CDR3 reads CASRGTRYSNQPQHF. The CDR3, as DNA: TGTGCCAGCAGAGGGACACGGTATAGCAATCAGCCCCAGCATTTT.

The rearrangement uses TRBV14 and TRBJ2-1, with TRBD2 matching 7 bases. Looked up from germline, CDR1 is SGHDN and CDR2 is FVKESK. V lost 5 bases to trimming and J lost 2 bases; unmatched junction nucleotides: 6. The CDR3 covers 15 residues. The CDR3 loop reads CASSKTSATYNEQFF. CDR3 DNA: TGTGCCAGCAGCAAAACTAGCGCGACCTACAATGAGCAGTTCTTC. Looking up the rest from reference TRBV14 and TRBJ2-1 gives the full variable domain: EAGVTQFPSHSVIEKGQTVTLRCDPISGHDNLYWYRRVMGKEIKFLLHFVKESKQDESGMPNNRFLAERTGGTYSTLKVQPAELEDSGVYFCASSKTSATYNEQFFGPGTRLTVL.

The J gene is TRBJ1-1, the V gene TRBV2, with D possibly TRBD1 on 6 matching bases. Germline V gene lookup returns CDR1 SNHLY and CDR2 FYNNEI. The CDR3 is 14 residues long. Trimming stripped 10 bases from V and 4 bases from J, with 19 bases between. CDR3 sequence: CANDRHEVRTEAFF. The CDR3 DNA is TGTGCCAACGACAGGCATGAGGTGCGCACTGAAGCTTTCTTT.

The rearrangement joins TRBV5-1 to TRBJ2-1, with D perhaps matching TRBD2 (5 bases). Looked up from germline, CDR1 is SGHRS and CDR2 is YFSETQ. The CDR3 runs 16 residues. V lost 4 bases to trimming and J lost 0 bases, with 14 bases between them. Here the CDR3 reads CASSRQTGSSYNEQFF. Written as DNA, the CDR3 is TGCGCCAGCAGCCGTCAGACGGGGAGCTCCTACAATGAGCAGTTCTTC.

This clone was seen a single time. J is TRBJ2-1 and V is TRBV3-1 (or the pseudogene TRBV3-2); 12 nucleotides align to TRBD2. J was trimmed by 8 bases and V by 5 bases; bases with no gene match: 4. The germline V gene has CDR1 LGHDT and CDR2 YNNKEL (reference sequence). The CDR3 spans 14 residues. CDR3 sequence (DNA): TGTGCCAGCAGCTCGGGACTAGCGGGCTATGAGCAGTTCTTC. It is translated as CASSSGLAGYEQFF.

Here the CDR3 reads CASSGRQGADTEAFF. The CDR3 DNA reads TGTGCCAGCAGCGGACGACAGGGGGCCGACACTGAAGCTTTCTTT. The chain joins TRBV7-8 to TRBJ1-1, with 10 bases identical to TRBD1. Germline V gene data show CDR1 as SGHVS and CDR2 as FQNEAQ. The CDR3 is 15 residues long. Unmatched junction bases numbered 6, after V lost 5 bases and J lost 3 bases.

The chain uses TRBV18 and TRBJ2-3; 8 bases match TRBD2. The trim removed 5 bases at V and 6 bases at J, leaving 4 bases unmatched. CDR1 and CDR2 from the germline V gene are KGHSH and LQKENI. The CDR3 contains 13 residues. The CDR3 region is CASSSGSPDTQYF. As DNA, the CDR3 is TGTGCCAGCTCAAGCGGGAGCCCGGATACGCAGTATTTT.

The rearrangement joins TRBV11-3 to TRBJ2-7; 9 nucleotides match TRBD1. The V gene's germline CDR1 is SGHNT and CDR2 YENEEA. CDR3 length: 14 residues. The trim removed 3 bases at V and 2 bases at J, leaving 2 bases unmatched. In DNA form, the CDR3 reads TGTGCCAGCAGCTTGGGGACAGGGACCTACGAGCAGTACTTC. Its protein is CASSLGTGTYEQYF.

The rearrangement uses TRBV27 and TRBJ2-1, with 13 bases identical to TRBD2. The germline V gene has CDR1 MNHEY and CDR2 SMNVEV (reference sequence). The junction had 14 bases not matched to a gene; V was cut back by 10 bases and J by 8 bases. The CDR3 extends over 16 amino acids. The CDR3 spells CATYGLAGDLRDEQFF. The CDR3 coding sequence is TGTGCCACCTACGGACTAGCGGGAGACCTTAGGGATGAGCAGTTCTTC.

This rearrangement joins TRBV19 to TRBJ2-1; D is uncertain. Trimming pared 5 bases from V and 8 bases from J, leaving 7 bases between. Per the germline V gene, CDR1 is LNHDA and CDR2 is SQIVND (reference sequence). The CDR3 runs 11 residues. The CDR3 DNA is TGTGCCAGTAGTCGAGCCCATGAGCAGTTCTTC. It encodes CASSRAHEQFF.

CDR3 nucleotide sequence: TGTGCCAGCTCACCACAGGAGCAGGGCTCCGGGGAGCTGTTTTTT. It yields the protein CASSPQEQGSGELFF. The chain carries TRBV18 and TRBJ2-2; a possible D gene is TRBD1 (5 bases). This CDR3 comprises 15 residues. V was pared by 1 base and J by 6 bases, with 12 bases between. Germline V gene data show CDR1 as KGHSH and CDR2 as LQKENI.

The chain combines TRBV19 with TRBJ2-7; TRBD1 aligns across 8 bases. V was pared by 6 bases and J by 2 bases, with 3 bases of the junction left unmatched. CDR1 LNHDA and CDR2 SQIVND come from the germline V gene (reference sequence). CDR3 length: 13 amino acids. CDR3 nucleotide sequence: TGTGCCAGTAGAGCGACAGGGGCCTACGAGCAGTACTTC. Its protein product is CASRATGAYEQYF. The full variable domain, with the rest looked up from reference TRBV19 and TRBJ2-7, is DGGITQSPKYLFRKEGQNVTLSCEQNLNHDAMYWYRQDPGQGLRLIYYSQIVNDFQKGDIAEGYSVSREKKESFPLTVTSAQKNPTAFYLCASRATGAYEQYFGPGTRLTVT.

The chain recombines TRBV11-2 with TRBJ2-3; D is perhaps TRBD2 (5 bases). Germline V gene data show CDR1 as SGHAT and CDR2 as FQNNGV. This CDR3 is built from 11 residues. Deletions cut 6 bases from V and 11 bases from J, with 12 bases between. As DNA, the CDR3 is TGTGCCAGCAGGATCACACTAGTGCAGTATTTT. Translated: CASRITLVQYF.

The rearrangement uses TRBV5-5 and TRBJ1-2; no clear D gene. Germline V CDR1 and CDR2: SGHKS, YYEKEE (reference sequence). Trimming cost V 0 bases and J 2 bases, with 11 bases left between them. CDR3 length equals 15 residues. The CDR3 spells CASSLAGSGNYGYTF. The CDR3 nucleotides are TGTGCCAGCAGCTTGGCTGGGTCGGGGAACTATGGCTACACCTTC.

The J gene is TRBJ2-7, the V gene TRBV28; possible D gene TRBD2, 5 bases. V lost 7 bases and J lost 2, with 6 bases in between. Germline V CDR1 and CDR2: MDHEN, SYDVKM. The CDR3 is made up of 11 amino acids. The DNA of the CDR3 is TGTGCCAGCATGAGGGCCTACGAGCAGTACTTC. Its protein is CASMRAYEQYF. Full variable domain (remainder filled in from reference TRBV28 and TRBJ2-7): DVKVTQSSRYLVKRTGEKVFLECVQDMDHENMFWYRQDPGLGLRLIYFSYDVKMKEKGDIPEGYSVSREKKERFSLILESASTNQTSMYLCASMRAYEQYFGPGTRLTVT.

The chain recombines TRBV19 with TRBJ2-5, with D perhaps TRBD2 (5 bases). V gave up 6 bases and J gave up 3 bases, with 14 bases separating them. The CDR3 runs to 14 residues. Per germline, CDR1 LNHDA and CDR2 SQIVND (reference sequence). CDR3 sequence: CASRPPGVKETQYF. The CDR3 nucleotides are TGTGCCAGTAGGCCGCCCGGGGTTAAAGAGACCCAGTACTTC.

The chain's CDR3 is CASTMGQGNTEAFF. CDR3 DNA sequence: TGTGCCAGTACCATGGGACAGGGGAACACTGAAGCTTTCTTT. This chain uses TRBV19 with TRBJ1-1, with TRBD1 identical over 9 bases. This CDR3 region has 14 residues. J lost 1 base, V lost 7 bases, and 4 bases had no gene match. In germline, CDR1 is LNHDA, CDR2 SQIVND (reference sequence).

The rearrangement links TRBV27 to TRBJ2-2; 7 bases align to TRBD2. This CDR3 has 17 amino acids. Germline loops: CDR1 MNHEY, CDR2 SMNVEV (reference sequence). V was clipped by 0 bases and J by 6 bases; unmatched bases: 10. In DNA, the CDR3 is TGTGCCAGCAGTTTATCATTCGGGAGGTTTGTGGCCGGGGAGCTGTTTTTT. Its protein product is CASSLSFGRFVAGELFF.

The CDR3 DNA sequence: TGTGCCAGCAGACCCGGGACTGGCAATGAGCAGTTCTTC. Translated, it gives CASRPGTGNEQFF. The rearrangement uses TRBV6-5 and TRBJ2-1; D may be TRBD2 (6 bases). From germline, CDR1 is MNHEY and CDR2 SVGAGI. With 6 bases removed from V and 6 bases from J, the gap between germline ends came to 12 bases. This CDR3 has 13 residues.

The chain carries TRBV7-9 and TRBJ2-3; 9 nucleotides agree with TRBD1. Looked up from germline, CDR1 is SEHNR and CDR2 is FQNEAQ (reference sequence). This CDR3 spans 16 amino acids. V was clipped by 1 base and J by 3 bases; unmatched bases: 5. DNA of the CDR3: TGTGCCAGCAGCTTAGACCCGGGACAGGGTACAGATACGCAGTATTTT. It yields the protein CASSLDPGQGTDTQYF.

The chain carries TRBV6-5 and TRBJ1-6; 8 nucleotides line up with TRBD1. The CDR3 loop spans 16 amino acids. From germline, CDR1 is MNHEY and CDR2 SVGAGI. J was trimmed by 8 bases and V by 0 bases; bases with no gene match: 6. The chain's CDR3 is CASSYSPTGVDSPLHF. The CDR3 DNA sequence: TGTGCCAGCAGTTACTCCCCGACAGGGGTTGATTCACCCCTCCACTTT.

This clone has ten or more counts. The V and J genes are TRBV10-1 and TRBJ1-1; no definite D call. Deletions cut 6 bases from V and 1 base from J, with 6 bases between. There are 12 residues in the CDR3. Per the germline V gene, CDR1 is WNHNN and CDR2 is SYGVQD (reference sequence). Here the CDR3 DNA reads TGCGCCAGCAGCCAGGCGAACACTGAAGCTTTCTTT. Its protein product is CASSQANTEAFF.